A selection of T cell receptor beta chains follows, all from one sample in a study of blood T cell repertoires in COVID-19. Using immunoSEQ multiplex PCR, the repertoire was profiled, and TCRdb retains in-frame clones only, with some absent. The sample holds 120,000 to 150,000 clones, around 80% seen once. Specimen: peripheral blood. The receptors were gathered from a man aged 45-65 years with acute or convalescent COVID-19. CDR3s include the opening cysteine and the closing phenylalanine or tryptophan. Fields, in order: clone size, V gene, D gene, J gene, CDR3 DNA, CDR3 protein. The D gene is left open where the match is weak. Only some rows state a clone size, as once, few, many or a class for expanded clones.

size: NA; V: TRBV7-8; D: TRBD1; J: TRBJ1-2; DNA: TGTGCCAGCAGCTTTGACAGGGGGAAATCTGGCTACACCTTC; CDR3: CASSFDRGKSGYTF
size: NA; V: TRBV28; D: NA; J: TRBJ1-4; DNA: TGTGCCAGCAGGGGACTCGTCAATGAAAAACTGTTTTTT; CDR3: CASRGLVNEKLFF
size: NA; V: TRBV6-5; D: TRBD2; J: TRBJ2-7; DNA: TGTGCCAGCAGTTATCGCGGGGAGGGGTCCTACGAGCAGTACTTC; CDR3: CASSYRGEGSYEQYF
size: NA; V: TRBV7-3; D: TRBD1; J: TRBJ1-1; DNA: TGTGCCAGCAGCCCGGGACAGGGGACCACTGAAGCTTTCTTT; CDR3: CASSPGQGTTEAFF
size: NA; V: TRBV5-1; D: TRBD2; J: TRBJ2-1; DNA: TGCGCCAGCAGCTTGGTACTAGCGGGGGGTAGTGAGCAGTTCTTC; CDR3: CASSLVLAGGSEQFF
size: NA; V: TRBV5-1; D: NA; J: TRBJ1-1; DNA: TGCGCCAGCAGCTTGCAGGAGGACACTGAAGCTTTCTTT; CDR3: CASSLQEDTEAFF
size: NA; V: TRBV11-2; D: NA; J: TRBJ2-3; DNA: TGTGCCAGCAGCTGGGGGGACAGTTTCTTAGATACGCAGTATTTT; CDR3: CASSWGDSFLDTQYF
size: few; V: TRBV3-1/TRBV3-2; D: NA; J: TRBJ1-1; DNA: TGTGCCAGCAGCCAAGAATTCCAGGAAGCTTTCTTT; CDR3: CASSQEFQEAFF
size: NA; V: TRBV24-1; D: TRBD1; J: TRBJ2-1; DNA: TGTGCCACGTCTCCCGGACAGGGCTGGAATGAGCAGTTCTTC; CDR3: CATSPGQGWNEQFF
size: few; V: TRBV5-1; D: TRBD2; J: TRBJ2-5; DNA: TGCGCCAGCAGCTTATTAGCGGGGGGGGCCGTAGAGACCCAGTACTTC; CDR3: CASSLLAGGAVETQYF
size: once; V: TRBV24-1; D: NA; J: TRBJ1-2; DNA: TGTGCCACCAGTGATCCCCGGTCCGATGGCTACACCTTC; CDR3: CATSDPRSDGYTF
size: NA; V: TRBV10-2; D: NA; J: TRBJ1-3; DNA: TGCGCCAGCAGCGTAGTGCCGGACACCATATATTTT; CDR3: CASSVVPDTIYF
size: few; V: TRBV29-1; D: TRBD1; J: TRBJ2-5; DNA: TGCAGCGTCGGCCGAACAGGGGCGTTCGGAGAGACCCAGTACTTC; CDR3: CSVGRTGAFGETQYF
size: NA; V: TRBV24-1; D: TRBD2; J: TRBJ2-3; DNA: TGTGCCACCAGTGACCCCACTAGCGGGGGGGATACGCAGTATTTT; CDR3: CATSDPTSGGDTQYF
size: once; V: TRBV6-1; D: TRBD2; J: TRBJ2-3; DNA: TGTGCCAGCAGTGATAGCGGGGGGGCTGCAGATACGCAGTATTTT; CDR3: CASSDSGGAADTQYF